One sample yielded the 23 T cell receptor beta chains listed below, sequenced in a study of blood T cell repertoires in COVID-19. The table came from immunoSEQ multiplex PCR; TCRdb's copy has only in-frame clones and leaves some out. The profile shows approximately 100,000 clones, roughly 85% of them singletons. Sequencing input: PBMCs or T cells enriched from blood (not recorded which). These receptors all stem from a woman between 50 and 59 years old who had recovered from COVID-19.

The V call is TRBV9, the J call TRBJ1-1; D possibly corresponds to TRBD1 (6 bases). Germline lookup yields CDR1 SGDLS and CDR2 YYNGEE. The CDR3 contains 18 residues. The V gene lost 4 bases and the J gene lost 1 base, with 23 bases spanning the gap. In DNA form, the CDR3 reads TGTGCCAGCAGCCCCTCAACACAGGGCCCCCCTAAGAACACTGAAGCTTTCTTT. It is translated as CASSPSTQGPPKNTEAFF.

The CDR3 spells CSARTSVAQYF. The CDR3 nucleotides read TGCAGTGCTAGAACTAGCGTGGCGCAGTATTTT. The rearrangement joins TRBV20-1 to TRBJ2-3; 7 bases line up with TRBD2. V dropped 2 bases and J dropped 10; count of bases not matched to a gene: 3. The CDR3 covers 11 residues. Germline CDR1 DFQATT, CDR2 SNEGSKA (reference sequence).

The table lists this clone with a few counts. J is TRBJ2-1 and V is TRBV16; TRBD2 might be the D (6 bases). CDR3 length: 14 amino acids. Germline V gene sequence: CDR1 KGHSY, CDR2 FQNENV. V was pared by 0 bases and J by 6 bases, with 9 bases between. The CDR3 nucleotides are TGTGCCAGCAGCCAATCCGGGGGTTTCAATGAGCAGTTCTTC. It encodes CASSQSGGFNEQFF.

This clone was seen more than once but under ten times. This rearrangement joins TRBV2 to TRBJ1-5; 7 bases agree with TRBD1. The germline gives CDR1 SNHLY, CDR2 FYNNEI. The CDR3 contains 14 residues. After removal of 1 base from V and 6 bases from J, the junction contained 3 bases not matched to a gene. For the CDR3, the DNA is TGTGCCAGCAGTGAAGAGACAGGGTTTCAGCCCCAGCATTTT. Its protein product is CASSEETGFQPQHF.

V gene TRBV27 combines with J gene TRBJ1-2; unclear D gene. The germline V gene has CDR1 MNHEY and CDR2 SMNVEV (reference sequence). The length of the CDR3 is 15 residues. The V gene lost 0 bases and the J gene lost 3 bases, with 11 bases spanning the gap. CDR3 nucleotides: TGTGCCAGCAGTTTATCGAACAGCCGACACTATGGCTACACCTTC. It yields the protein CASSLSNSRHYGYTF.

V usage is TRBV18 and J usage is TRBJ2-7, with 7 bases matching TRBD1. J gave up 3 bases and V 3 bases, and 8 bases lay outside the gene matches. Germline CDR1 reads KGHSH; CDR2 reads LQKENI. There are 15 residues in the CDR3. CDR3 DNA sequence: TGTGCCAGCTCACCGGGGACAGTGGGAATCTACGAGCAGTACTTC. Protein sequence: CASSPGTVGIYEQYF.

This clone has just a few counts. V gene TRBV3-1 (or the pseudogene TRBV3-2) combines with J gene TRBJ1-5, with D uncertain. This CDR3 comprises 14 residues. Trimming shortened V by 1 base and J by 2 bases, and 6 bases separated the two germline ends. CDR1 LGHDT and CDR2 YNNKEL come from the germline V gene (reference sequence). The CDR3 bases are TGTGCCAGCAGCCAAGCCGGTCGCAATCAGCCCCAGCATTTT. Translation gives CASSQAGRNQPQHF.

This chain connects TRBV29-1 to TRBJ2-5; D ambiguous. In germline, CDR1 is SQVTM, CDR2 ANQGSEA. The V and J ends lost 2 bases and 5 bases respectively, with 15 bases between them. This CDR3 has 14 amino acids. The CDR3, as DNA: TGCAGCGTTGAATTGGCGGTTGTCTTCGAGACCCAGTACTTC. Translated, it gives CSVELAVVFETQYF.

The rearrangement links TRBV7-9 to TRBJ2-1; a weak D match, TRBD2 (6 bases). V was clipped by 5 bases and J by 0 bases, with 11 bases between them. CDR1 SEHNR and CDR2 FQNEAQ come from the germline V gene (reference sequence). CDR3 size: 15 residues. The CDR3 nucleotides read TGTGCCAGCAGCCCGGCGGGGAGCTCCTACAATGAGCAGTTCTTC. Residues: CASSPAGSSYNEQFF.

V and J are TRBV7-6 and TRBJ2-7; 8 bases match TRBD2. CDR3 length equals 13 residues. CDR1 is SGHVS and CDR2 is FNYEAQ in the germline V gene. With V trimmed by 5 bases and J by 5 bases, 5 bases remained unmatched. This CDR3 reads CASSPLGGDEQYF. The CDR3 coding sequence is TGTGCCAGCAGCCCTCTCGGGGGGGACGAGCAGTACTTC.

This chain uses TRBV15 with TRBJ2-1; weak D call: TRBD1 (6 bases). In germline, CDR1 is LNHNV, CDR2 YYDKDF (reference sequence). V gave up 1 base and J gave up 7 bases, with 14 bases separating them. This CDR3 region has 15 residues. The CDR3 spells CATSRGPGVLNEQFF. The CDR3 bases are TGTGCCACCAGCAGAGGCCCAGGGGTCTTAAATGAGCAGTTCTTC.

The chain employs TRBV3-1 (or the pseudogene TRBV3-2) and TRBJ2-5; D is perhaps TRBD2 (6 bases). Trimming shortened V by 2 bases and J by 7 bases, and 14 bases separated the two germline ends. CDR1 and CDR2 (germline): LGHDT, YNNKEL (reference sequence). The CDR3 covers 14 residues. The CDR3: CASSQSGGRGTQYF. The CDR3, as DNA: TGTGCCAGCAGCCAATCCGGGGGAAGGGGGACCCAGTACTTC.

The chain employs TRBV28 and TRBJ2-5, with TRBD2 as a possible D gene (5 bases). Germline V gives CDR1 MDHEN, CDR2 SYDVKM. This CDR3 is 16 amino acids long. V shed 5 bases and J shed 2 bases, with 18 bases lying between them. CDR3 DNA sequence: TGTGCCAGCAGTCCGCCTCGGGGTGGCCTGCAAGAGACCCAGTACTTC. This translates into CASSPPRGGLQETQYF.

The rearrangement joins TRBV7-3 to TRBJ2-7, with 8 nucleotides matching TRBD2. The V gene's germline CDR1 is SGHTA and CDR2 FQGTGA. This CDR3 region has 15 residues. Trimming removed 5 bases from V and 1 base from J; junction bases left unmatched: 7. CDR3 region: CASSPGGGRSYEQYF. The CDR3 region has the DNA TGTGCCAGCAGCCCCGGCGGGGGGAGGTCCTACGAGCAGTACTTC.

The chain couples TRBV28 to TRBJ1-5; D is undetermined. This CDR3 contains 13 residues. CDR1 and CDR2 (germline): MDHEN, SYDVKM. V was clipped by 3 bases and J by 1 base, with 4 bases between them. This chain's CDR3 is CASSFISNQPQHF. DNA of the CDR3: TGTGCCAGCAGTTTTATCAGCAATCAGCCCCAGCATTTT.

The chain is built from TRBV15 and TRBJ2-2; D is possibly TRBD2 (6 bases). The ends were cut back, 8 bases at V and 0 bases at J, with 7 bases in the middle. This CDR3 spans 13 amino acids. CDR1 LNHNV and CDR2 YYDKDF come from the germline V gene (reference sequence). As DNA, the CDR3 is TGTGCCACCCGACTAGCGAACACCGGGGAGCTGTTTTTT. Amino acids: CATRLANTGELFF.

The count of this clone is one. This sequence joins TRBV11-2 and TRBJ2-7, with 10 bases matching TRBD1. J was trimmed by 7 bases and V by 5 bases; bases with no gene match: 14. This CDR3 is built from 16 residues. The germline V gene has CDR1 SGHAT and CDR2 FQNNGV. The CDR3 bases are TGTGCCAGCAGCCCAAGGCCGGGACAGGGGTTGTGGGAGCAGTACTTC. Amino acid sequence: CASSPRPGQGLWEQYF.

This clone was detected only once. This sequence joins TRBV9 and TRBJ1-4; D remains unclear. The germline CDR1 and CDR2 sequences are SGDLS and YYNGEE. This CDR3 is 15 amino acids long. The germline V and J ends were trimmed by 3 bases and 8 bases, with 17 bases remaining between them. In DNA form, the CDR3 reads TGTGCCAGCAGCGCCACCGGGATAGGGATGGAAAAACTGTTTTTT. It codes for CASSATGIGMEKLFF.

The genes are TRBV28 and TRBJ2-7; D remains unclear. The CDR3 is made up of 17 amino acids. V was clipped by 1 base and J by 0 bases, with 16 bases between them. Germline V CDR1 and CDR2: MDHEN, SYDVKM. In DNA form, the CDR3 reads TGTGCCAGCAGTTTATATGTGGCAGGCGAAAGCTCCTACGAGCAGTACTTC. It codes for CASSLYVAGESSYEQYF.

This clone showed up just once. The rearrangement uses TRBV11-2 and TRBJ2-5; TRBD2 agrees at 15 bases. V was pared by 3 bases and J by 2 bases, with 1 base of the junction left unmatched. The CDR3 length is 16 residues. Germline CDR1 and CDR2: SGHAT and FQNNGV. CDR3 sequence (DNA): TGTGCCAGCAGCTTGGGACTAGCGGGGGGTCAAGAGACCCAGTACTTC. Translated, it gives CASSLGLAGGQETQYF.

The count of this clone is one. This chain uses TRBV4-2 with TRBJ2-3, with 8 bases aligning to TRBD2. The germline V gene has CDR1 LGHNA and CDR2 YNFKEQ. The CDR3 is made up of 17 amino acids. The J segment lost 7 bases and the V segment lost 2 bases, leaving 14 bases of the junction unmatched. The CDR3 is CASSQWSGLLAGNTQYF. The CDR3 DNA reads as TGTGCCAGCAGCCAATGGTCTGGGCTTCTAGCGGGTAATACGCAGTATTTT.

CDR3 in amino acids: CAWFDRARRELFF. DNA for the CDR3: TGTGCCTGGTTTGACAGGGCTCGGCGGGAGCTGTTTTTT. J is TRBJ2-2 and V is TRBV30; 7 nucleotides align to TRBD1. Germline V gives CDR1 GTSNPN, CDR2 SVGIG (reference sequence). The CDR3 sequence is 13 residues long. Losses at the gene ends were 5 bases for V and 9 bases for J; bases not matched to a gene: 9.

The CDR3 is CATSDFPTSNPRERETQYF. The CDR3 region has the DNA TGTGCCACCAGTGATTTCCCCACTTCAAACCCCCGCGAGAGGGAGACCCAGTACTTC. The gene calls are TRBV24-1 and TRBJ2-5, with no clear D. Trimming stripped 1 base from V and 5 bases from J, with 25 bases between. The germline CDR1 and CDR2 sequences are KGHDR and SFDVKD. This CDR3 is 19 amino acids long.